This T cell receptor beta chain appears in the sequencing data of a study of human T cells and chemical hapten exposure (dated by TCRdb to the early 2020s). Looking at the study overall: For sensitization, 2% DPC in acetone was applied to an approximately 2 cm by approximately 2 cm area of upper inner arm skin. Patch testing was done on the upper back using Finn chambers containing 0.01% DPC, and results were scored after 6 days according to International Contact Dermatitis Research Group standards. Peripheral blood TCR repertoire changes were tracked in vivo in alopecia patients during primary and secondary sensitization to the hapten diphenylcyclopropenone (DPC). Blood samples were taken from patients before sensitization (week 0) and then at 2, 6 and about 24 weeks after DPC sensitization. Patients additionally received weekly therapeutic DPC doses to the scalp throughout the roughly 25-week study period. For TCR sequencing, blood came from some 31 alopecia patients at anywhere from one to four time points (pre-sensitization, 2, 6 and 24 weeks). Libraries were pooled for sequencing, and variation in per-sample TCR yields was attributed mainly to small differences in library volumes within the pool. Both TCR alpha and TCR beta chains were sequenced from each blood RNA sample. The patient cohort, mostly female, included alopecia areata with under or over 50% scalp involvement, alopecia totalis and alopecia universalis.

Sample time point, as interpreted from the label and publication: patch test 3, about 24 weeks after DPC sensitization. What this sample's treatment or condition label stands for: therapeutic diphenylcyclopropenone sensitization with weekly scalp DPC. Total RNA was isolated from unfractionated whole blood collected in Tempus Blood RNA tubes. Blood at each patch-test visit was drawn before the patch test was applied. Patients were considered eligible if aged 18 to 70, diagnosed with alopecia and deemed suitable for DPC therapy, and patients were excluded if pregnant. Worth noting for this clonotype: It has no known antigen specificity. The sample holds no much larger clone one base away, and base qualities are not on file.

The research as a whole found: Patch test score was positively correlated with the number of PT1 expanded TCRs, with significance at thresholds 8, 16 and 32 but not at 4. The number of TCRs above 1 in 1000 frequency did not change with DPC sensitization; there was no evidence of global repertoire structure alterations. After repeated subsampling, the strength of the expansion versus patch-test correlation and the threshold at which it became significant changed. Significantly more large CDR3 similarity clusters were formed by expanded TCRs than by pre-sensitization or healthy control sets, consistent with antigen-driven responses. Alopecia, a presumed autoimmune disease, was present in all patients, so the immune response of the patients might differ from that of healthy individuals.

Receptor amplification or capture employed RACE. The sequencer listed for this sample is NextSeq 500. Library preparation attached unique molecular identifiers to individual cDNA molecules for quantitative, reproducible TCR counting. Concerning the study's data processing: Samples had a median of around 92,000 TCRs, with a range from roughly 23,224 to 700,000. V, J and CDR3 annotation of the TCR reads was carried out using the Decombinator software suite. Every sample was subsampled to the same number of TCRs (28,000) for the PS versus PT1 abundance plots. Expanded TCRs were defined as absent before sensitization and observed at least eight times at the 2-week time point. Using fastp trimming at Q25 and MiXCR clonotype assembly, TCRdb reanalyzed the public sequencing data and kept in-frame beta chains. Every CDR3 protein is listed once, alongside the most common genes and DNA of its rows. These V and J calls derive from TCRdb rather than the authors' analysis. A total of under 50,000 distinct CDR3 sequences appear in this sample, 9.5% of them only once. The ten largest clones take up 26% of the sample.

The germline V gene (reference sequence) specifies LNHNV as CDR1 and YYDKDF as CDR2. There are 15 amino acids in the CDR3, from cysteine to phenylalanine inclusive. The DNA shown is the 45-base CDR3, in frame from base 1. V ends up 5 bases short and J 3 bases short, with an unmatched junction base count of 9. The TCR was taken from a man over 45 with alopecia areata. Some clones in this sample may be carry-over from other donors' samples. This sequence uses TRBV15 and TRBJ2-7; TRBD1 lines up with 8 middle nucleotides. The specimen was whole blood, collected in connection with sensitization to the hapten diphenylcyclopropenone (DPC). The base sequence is TGTGCCACCAGCGACAGGGGTAGAGTTCGCTACGAGCAGTACTTC. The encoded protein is CATSDRGRVRYEQYF.